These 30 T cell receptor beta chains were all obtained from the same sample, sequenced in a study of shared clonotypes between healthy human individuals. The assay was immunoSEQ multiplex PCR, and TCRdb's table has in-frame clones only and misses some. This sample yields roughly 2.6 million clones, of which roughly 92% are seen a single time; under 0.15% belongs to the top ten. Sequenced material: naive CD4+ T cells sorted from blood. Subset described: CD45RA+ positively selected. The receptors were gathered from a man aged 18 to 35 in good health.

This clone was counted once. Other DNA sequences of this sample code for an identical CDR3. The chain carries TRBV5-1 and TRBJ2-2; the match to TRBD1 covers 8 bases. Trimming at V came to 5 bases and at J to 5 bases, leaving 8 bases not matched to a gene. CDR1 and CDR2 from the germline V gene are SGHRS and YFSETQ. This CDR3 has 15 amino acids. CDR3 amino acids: CASSFQGAGTGELFF. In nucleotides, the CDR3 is TGCGCCAGCAGTTTTCAGGGGGCTGGGACCGGGGAGCTGTTTTTT.

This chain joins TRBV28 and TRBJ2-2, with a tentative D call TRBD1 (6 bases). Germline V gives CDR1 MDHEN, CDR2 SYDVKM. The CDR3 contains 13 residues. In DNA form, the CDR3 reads TGTGCAGTACAGGGCTCGAACACCGGGGAGCTGTTTTTT. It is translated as CAVQGSNTGELFF.

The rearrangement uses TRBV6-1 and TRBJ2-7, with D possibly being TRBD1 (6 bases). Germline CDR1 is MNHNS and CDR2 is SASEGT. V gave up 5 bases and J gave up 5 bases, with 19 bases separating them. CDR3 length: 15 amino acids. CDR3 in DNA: TGTGCCAGCAGTATCCTCACAGGGCCCAGCAACGAGCAGTACTTC. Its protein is CASSILTGPSNEQYF.

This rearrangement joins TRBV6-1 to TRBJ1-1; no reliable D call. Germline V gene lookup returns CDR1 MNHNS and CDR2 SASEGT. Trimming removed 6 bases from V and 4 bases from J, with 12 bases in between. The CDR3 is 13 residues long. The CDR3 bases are TGTGCCAGCAGAAGGGAGGAAGGCACTGAAGCTTTCTTT. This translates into CASRREEGTEAFF.

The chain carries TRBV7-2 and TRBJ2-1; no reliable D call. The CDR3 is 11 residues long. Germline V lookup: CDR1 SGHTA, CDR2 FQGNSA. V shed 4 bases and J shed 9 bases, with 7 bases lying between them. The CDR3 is CASSSISEQFF. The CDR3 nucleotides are TGTGCCAGCAGCTCTATAAGTGAGCAGTTCTTC.

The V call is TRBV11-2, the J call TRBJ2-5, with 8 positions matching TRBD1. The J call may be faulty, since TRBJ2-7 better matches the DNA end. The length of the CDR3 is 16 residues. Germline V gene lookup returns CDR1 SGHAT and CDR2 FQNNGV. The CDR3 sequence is CASSLEEGTGRYEQYF. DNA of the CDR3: TGTGCCAGCAGCTTAGAGGAAGGGACAGGACGCTACGAGCAGTACTTC.

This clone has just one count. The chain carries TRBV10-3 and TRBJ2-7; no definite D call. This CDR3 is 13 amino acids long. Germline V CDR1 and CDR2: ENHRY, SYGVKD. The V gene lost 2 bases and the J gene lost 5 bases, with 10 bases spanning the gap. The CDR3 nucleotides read TGTGCCATCAGTGAGGTGGGTAACGACGAGCAGTACTTC. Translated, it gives CAISEVGNDEQYF.

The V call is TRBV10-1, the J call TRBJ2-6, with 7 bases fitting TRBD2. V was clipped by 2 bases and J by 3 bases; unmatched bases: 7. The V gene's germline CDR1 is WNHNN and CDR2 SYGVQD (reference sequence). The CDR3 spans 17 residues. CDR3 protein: CASSEAAGEDGANVLTF. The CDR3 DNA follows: TGCGCCAGCAGTGAGGCGGCGGGGGAGGATGGGGCCAACGTCCTGACTTTC.

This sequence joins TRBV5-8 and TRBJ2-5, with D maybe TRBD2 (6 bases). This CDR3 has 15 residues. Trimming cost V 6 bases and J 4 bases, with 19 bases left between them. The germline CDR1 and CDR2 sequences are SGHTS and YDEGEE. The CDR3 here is CASTLAGGRGETQYF. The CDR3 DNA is TGTGCCAGCACCCTCGCTGGGGGGAGAGGAGAGACCCAGTACTTC.

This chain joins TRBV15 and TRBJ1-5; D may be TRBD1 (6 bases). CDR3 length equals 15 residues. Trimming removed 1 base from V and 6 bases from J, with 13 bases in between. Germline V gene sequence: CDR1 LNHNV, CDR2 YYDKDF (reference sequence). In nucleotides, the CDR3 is TGTGCCACCAGCAGAGGTTCAGGGGAGAGTCAGCCCCAGCATTTT. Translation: CATSRGSGESQPQHF.

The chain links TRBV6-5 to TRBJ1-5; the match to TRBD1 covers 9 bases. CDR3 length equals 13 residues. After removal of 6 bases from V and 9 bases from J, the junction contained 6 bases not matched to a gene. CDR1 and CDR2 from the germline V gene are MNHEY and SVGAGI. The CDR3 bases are TGTGCCAGCAGCAGACAGGGGGGCGGGCCCCAGCATTTT. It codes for CASSRQGGGPQHF.

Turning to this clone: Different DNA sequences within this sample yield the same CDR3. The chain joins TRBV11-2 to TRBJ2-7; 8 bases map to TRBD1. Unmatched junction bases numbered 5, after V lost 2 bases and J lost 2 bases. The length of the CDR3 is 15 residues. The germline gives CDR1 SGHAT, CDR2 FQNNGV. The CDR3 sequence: CASSLPGQGTYEQYF. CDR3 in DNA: TGTGCCAGCAGCTTACCCGGACAGGGAACCTACGAGCAGTACTTC.

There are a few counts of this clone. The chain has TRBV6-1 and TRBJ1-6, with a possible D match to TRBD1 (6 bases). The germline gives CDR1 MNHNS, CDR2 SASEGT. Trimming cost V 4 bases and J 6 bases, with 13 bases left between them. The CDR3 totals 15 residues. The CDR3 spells CASSVNRASNSPLHF. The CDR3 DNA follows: TGTGCCAGCAGTGTGAACAGGGCAAGTAATTCACCCCTCCACTTT.

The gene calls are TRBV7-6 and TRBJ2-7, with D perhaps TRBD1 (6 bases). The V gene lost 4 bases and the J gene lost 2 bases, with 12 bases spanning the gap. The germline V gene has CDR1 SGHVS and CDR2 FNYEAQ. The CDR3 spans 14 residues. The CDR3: CASSSQAGAYEQYF. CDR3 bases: TGTGCCAGCAGCTCCCAAGCAGGGGCCTACGAGCAGTACTTC.

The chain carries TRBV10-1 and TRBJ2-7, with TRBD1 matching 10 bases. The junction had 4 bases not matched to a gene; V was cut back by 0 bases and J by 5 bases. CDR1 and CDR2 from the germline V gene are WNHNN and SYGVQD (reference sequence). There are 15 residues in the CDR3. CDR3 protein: CASSESGTGVNEQYF. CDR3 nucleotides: TGCGCCAGCAGTGAGTCCGGGACAGGGGTGAACGAGCAGTACTTC.

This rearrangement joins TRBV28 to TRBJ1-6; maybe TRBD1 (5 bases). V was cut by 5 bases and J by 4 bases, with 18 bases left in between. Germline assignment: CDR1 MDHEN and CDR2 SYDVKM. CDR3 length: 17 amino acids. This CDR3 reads CASSVPWGHLYNSPLHF. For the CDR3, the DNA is TGTGCCAGCAGTGTCCCTTGGGGCCATTTGTATAATTCACCCCTCCACTTT.

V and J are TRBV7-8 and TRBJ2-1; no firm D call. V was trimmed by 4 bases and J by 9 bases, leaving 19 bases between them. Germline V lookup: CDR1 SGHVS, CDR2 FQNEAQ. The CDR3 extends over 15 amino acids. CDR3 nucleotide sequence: TGTGCCAGCAGCTCTCTCGCGTACCCCCCTGGTGAGCAGTTCTTC. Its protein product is CASSSLAYPPGEQFF.

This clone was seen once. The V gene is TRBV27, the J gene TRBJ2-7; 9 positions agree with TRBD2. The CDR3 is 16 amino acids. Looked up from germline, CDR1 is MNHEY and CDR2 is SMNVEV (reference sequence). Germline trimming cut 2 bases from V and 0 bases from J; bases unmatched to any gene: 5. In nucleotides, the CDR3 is TGTGCCAGCAGTTTAATCTCTAGCGGGACCTCCTACGAGCAGTACTTC. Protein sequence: CASSLISSGTSYEQYF.

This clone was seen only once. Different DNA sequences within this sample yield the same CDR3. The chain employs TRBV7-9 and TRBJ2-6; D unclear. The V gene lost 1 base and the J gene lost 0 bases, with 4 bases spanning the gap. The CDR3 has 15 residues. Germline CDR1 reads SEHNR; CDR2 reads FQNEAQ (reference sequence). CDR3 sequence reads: CASSLVYSGANVLTF. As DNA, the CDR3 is TGTGCCAGCAGCTTAGTGTACTCTGGGGCCAACGTCCTGACTTTC.

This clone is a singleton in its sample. The CDR3 DNA follows: TGTGCCAGCTCACCACTAGCGGCCACAGATACGCAGTATTTT. This codes for CASSPLAATDTQYF. The J gene is TRBJ2-3, the V gene TRBV18; weak D call: TRBD2 (6 bases). CDR1 is KGHSH, CDR2 LQKENI, per germline. The CDR3 spans 14 residues. The V end lost 1 base, the J end lost 2 bases, and 7 bases lay between the germline ends. The full variable domain, completed using reference TRBV18 and TRBJ2-3, is NAGVMQNPRHLVRRRGQEARLRCSPMKGHSHVYWYRQLPEEGLKFMVYLQKENIIDESGMPKERFSAEFPKEGPSILRIQQVVRGDSAAYFCASSPLAATDTQYFGPGTRLTVL.

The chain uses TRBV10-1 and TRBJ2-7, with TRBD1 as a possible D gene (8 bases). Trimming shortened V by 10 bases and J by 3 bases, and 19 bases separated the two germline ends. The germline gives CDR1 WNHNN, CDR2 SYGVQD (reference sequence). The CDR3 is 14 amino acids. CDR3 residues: CATKGQGGNYEQYF. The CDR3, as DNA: TGCGCCACCAAAGGACAGGGAGGGAACTACGAGCAGTACTTC.

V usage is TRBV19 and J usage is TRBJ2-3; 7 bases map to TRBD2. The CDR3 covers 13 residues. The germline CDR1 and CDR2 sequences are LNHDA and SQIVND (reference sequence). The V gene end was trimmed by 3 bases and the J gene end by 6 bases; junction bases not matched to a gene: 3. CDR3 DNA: TGTGCCAGTAGTATCGGGACTACCGATACGCAGTATTTT. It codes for CASSIGTTDTQYF. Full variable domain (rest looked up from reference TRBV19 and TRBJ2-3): DGGITQSPKYLFRKEGQNVTLSCEQNLNHDAMYWYRQDPGQGLRLIYYSQIVNDFQKGDIAEGYSVSREKKESFPLTVTSAQKNPTAFYLCASSIGTTDTQYFGPGTRLTVL.

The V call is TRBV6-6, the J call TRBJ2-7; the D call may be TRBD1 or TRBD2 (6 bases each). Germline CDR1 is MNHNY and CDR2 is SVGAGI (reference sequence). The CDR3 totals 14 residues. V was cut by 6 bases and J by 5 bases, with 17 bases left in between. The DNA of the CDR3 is TGTGCCAGCAGGGACTATACAGGGAAGGACGAGCAGTACTTC. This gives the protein CASRDYTGKDEQYF.

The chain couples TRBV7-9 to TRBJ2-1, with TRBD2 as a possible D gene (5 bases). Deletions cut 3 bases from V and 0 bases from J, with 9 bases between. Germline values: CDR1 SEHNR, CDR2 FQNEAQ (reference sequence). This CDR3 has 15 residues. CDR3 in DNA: TGTGCCAGCAGCTTGGACGGGAACTCCTACAATGAGCAGTTCTTC. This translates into CASSLDGNSYNEQFF.

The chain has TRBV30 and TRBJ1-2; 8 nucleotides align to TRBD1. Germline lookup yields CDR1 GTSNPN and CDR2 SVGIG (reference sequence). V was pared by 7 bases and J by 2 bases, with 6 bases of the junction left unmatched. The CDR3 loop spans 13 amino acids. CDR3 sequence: CASLDRANYGYTF. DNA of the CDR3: TGTGCCTCACTGGACAGGGCCAACTATGGCTACACCTTC.

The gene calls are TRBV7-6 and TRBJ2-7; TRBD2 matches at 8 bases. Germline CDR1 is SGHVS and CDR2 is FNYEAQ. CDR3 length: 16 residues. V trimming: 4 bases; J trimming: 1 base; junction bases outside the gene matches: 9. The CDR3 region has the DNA TGTGCCAGCAGCTCGGTAGCGGGATGGGGGTCCTACGAGCAGTACTTC. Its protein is CASSSVAGWGSYEQYF.

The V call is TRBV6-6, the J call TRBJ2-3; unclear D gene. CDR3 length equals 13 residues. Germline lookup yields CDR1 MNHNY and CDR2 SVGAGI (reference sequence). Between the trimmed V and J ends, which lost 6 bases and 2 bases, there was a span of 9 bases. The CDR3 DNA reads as TGTGCCAGCAGCCTCCGATACACAGATACGCAGTATTTT. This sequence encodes CASSLRYTDTQYF.

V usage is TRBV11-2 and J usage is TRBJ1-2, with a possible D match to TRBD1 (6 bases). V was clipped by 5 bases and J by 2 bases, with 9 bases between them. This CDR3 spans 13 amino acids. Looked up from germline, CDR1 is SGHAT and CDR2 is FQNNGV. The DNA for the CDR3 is TGTGCCAGCAGCGACGGGACAAACTATGGCTACACCTTC. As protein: CASSDGTNYGYTF.

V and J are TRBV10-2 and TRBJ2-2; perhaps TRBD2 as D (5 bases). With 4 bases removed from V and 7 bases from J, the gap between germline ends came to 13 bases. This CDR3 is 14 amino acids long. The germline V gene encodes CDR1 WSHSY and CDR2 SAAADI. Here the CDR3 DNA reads TGCGCCAGCAGTGTTGTTCCAAGCGGCGGGGAGCTGTTTTTT. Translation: CASSVVPSGGELFF.

The chain's CDR3 is CASSITLAGNFPEQYF. The CDR3 bases are TGTGCCAGTAGTATCACTTTGGCAGGTAATTTCCCCGAGCAGTACTTC. The chain carries TRBV19 and TRBJ2-7; D gene unclear. Germline V gene data show CDR1 as LNHDA and CDR2 as SQIVND (reference sequence). The CDR3 totals 16 residues. V was shortened by 3 bases and J by 6 bases, with 21 bases between the two germline ends. The variable domain in full, with the rest retrieved from reference TRBV19 and TRBJ2-7, is DGGITQSPKYLFRKEGQNVTLSCEQNLNHDAMYWYRQDPGQGLRLIYYSQIVNDFQKGDIAEGYSVSREKKESFPLTVTSAQKNPTAFYLCASSITLAGNFPEQYFGPGTRLTVT.